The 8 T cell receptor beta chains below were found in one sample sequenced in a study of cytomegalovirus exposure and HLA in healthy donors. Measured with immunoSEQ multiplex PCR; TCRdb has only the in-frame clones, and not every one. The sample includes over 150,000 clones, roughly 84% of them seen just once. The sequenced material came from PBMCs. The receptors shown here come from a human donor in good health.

The CDR3 coding sequence is TGTGCCAGCAGCTCCCCTGACAGGGGGCGCGATGGCTACACCTTC. Translating it yields CASSSPDRGRDGYTF. V and J are TRBV11-2 and TRBJ1-2, with TRBD1 matching 10 bases. The V and J ends lost 4 bases and 6 bases, in that order; junction bases with no gene match: 8. The CDR3 is 15 amino acids. The germline CDR1 and CDR2 sequences are SGHAT and FQNNGV.

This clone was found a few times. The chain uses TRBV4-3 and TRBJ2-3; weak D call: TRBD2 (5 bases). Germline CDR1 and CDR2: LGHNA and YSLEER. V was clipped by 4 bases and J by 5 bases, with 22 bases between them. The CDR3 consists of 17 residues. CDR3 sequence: CASSPKPGPWGEDTQYF. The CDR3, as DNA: TGCGCCAGCAGCCCGAAGCCAGGCCCCTGGGGAGAAGATACGCAGTATTTT.

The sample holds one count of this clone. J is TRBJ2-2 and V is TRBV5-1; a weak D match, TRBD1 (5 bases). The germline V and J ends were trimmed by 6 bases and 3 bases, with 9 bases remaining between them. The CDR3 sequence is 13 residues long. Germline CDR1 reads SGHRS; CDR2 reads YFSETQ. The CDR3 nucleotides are TGCGCCAGCAAAAGGGGTGACACCGGGGAGCTGTTTTTT. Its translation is CASKRGDTGELFF.

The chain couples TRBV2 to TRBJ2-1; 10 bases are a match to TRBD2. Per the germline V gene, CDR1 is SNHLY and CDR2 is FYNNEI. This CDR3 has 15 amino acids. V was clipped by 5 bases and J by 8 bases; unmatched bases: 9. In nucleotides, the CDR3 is TGTGCCAGCAGTCCCCCTAGCGGGAGTTGGGATGAGCAGTTCTTC. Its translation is CASSPPSGSWDEQFF.

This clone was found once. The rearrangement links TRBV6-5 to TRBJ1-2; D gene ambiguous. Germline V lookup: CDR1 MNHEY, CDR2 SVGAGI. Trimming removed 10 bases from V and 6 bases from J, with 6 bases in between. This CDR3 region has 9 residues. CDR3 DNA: TGTGCCACGAGGGATGGCTACACCTTC. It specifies CATRDGYTF.

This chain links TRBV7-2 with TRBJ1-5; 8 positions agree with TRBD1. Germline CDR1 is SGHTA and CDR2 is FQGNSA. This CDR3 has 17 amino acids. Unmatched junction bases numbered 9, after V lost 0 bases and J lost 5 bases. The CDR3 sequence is CASSLARQGRWHQPQHF. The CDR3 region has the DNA TGTGCCAGCAGCTTAGCCCGACAGGGGAGGTGGCATCAGCCCCAGCATTTT.

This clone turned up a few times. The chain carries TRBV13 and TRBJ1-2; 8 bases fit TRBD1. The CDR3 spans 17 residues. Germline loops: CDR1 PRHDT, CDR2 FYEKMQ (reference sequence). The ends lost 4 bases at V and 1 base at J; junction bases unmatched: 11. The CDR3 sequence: CASSSNLDRGDNYGYTF. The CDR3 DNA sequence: TGTGCCAGCAGCTCGAACCTCGACAGGGGCGATAACTATGGCTACACCTTC.

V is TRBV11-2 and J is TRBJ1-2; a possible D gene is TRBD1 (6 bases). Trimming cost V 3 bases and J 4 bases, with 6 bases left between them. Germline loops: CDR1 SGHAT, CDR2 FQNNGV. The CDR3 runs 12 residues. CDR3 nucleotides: TGTGCCAGCAGCTTGACAGGCTATGGCTACACCTTC. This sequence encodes CASSLTGYGYTF. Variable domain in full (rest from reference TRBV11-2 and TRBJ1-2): EAGVAQSPRYKIIEKRQSVAFWCNPISGHATLYWYQQILGQGPKLLIQFQNNGVVDDSQLPKDRFSAERLKGVDSTLKIQPAKLEDSAVYLCASSLTGYGYTFGSGTRLTVV.